This T cell receptor beta chain was documented in a study of blood T cells in healthy people across ages. The CDR3 totals 15 residues. Trimming stripped 0 bases from V and 2 bases from J, with 10 bases between. Germline assignment: CDR1 SGHTA and CDR2 FQGNSA. It was with a sample-barcoded 5' primer and a J-beta primer mix that a second PCR of roughly 7 to 11 cycles was run. One entry per CDR3 protein results from TCRdb running MiXCR on the 5' RACE reads. In the table there are some 940,000 distinct CDR3 sequences, roughly 28% of which are singletons. This clonotype was picked up one time. The sample was also reused in another study, on T cells of mothers and their children.

This receptor was obtained from a middle-aged woman in good health. This sequence joins TRBV7-2 and TRBJ1-1, with D tentatively TRBD1 (5 bases). The sample consisted of blood. The CDR3 sequence: CASSLAGGVNTEAFF. CDR3 nucleotides: TGTGCCAGCAGCTTAGCCGGGGGGGTTAACACTGAAGCTTTCTTT.